This T cell receptor beta chain was sequenced during a study of molecular identifiers for immune sequencing clone quantification. TCRdb redid the calling of the PCR reads with MiXCR, one entry per CDR3 protein. The table lists about 510,000 distinct CDR3 sequences, about 25% of them singletons. This clonotype appeared a few times. This CDR3 contains 16 residues. J gave up 2 bases and V 3 bases, and 6 bases lay outside the gene matches. CDR1 and CDR2 (germline): LNHDA, SQIVND (reference sequence). Naive CD8 T cell sorting was performed on the CD8+CD4-CCR7+CD45RA+ phenotype. Material: naive CD8+ T cells from blood, with Jurkat cell RNA spiked in. Noted subset: FACS-sorted CD8+CD4-CCR7+CD45RA+ naive T cells. The sequence was collected from a human donor in good health. Some libraries in this study had Jurkat cell RNA spiked in. The rearrangement joins TRBV19 to TRBJ1-5, with TRBD1 matching over 8 bases. The CDR3 region has the DNA TGTGCCAGTAGTATGGGGGCGACAGGGGGCAATCAGCCCCAGCATTTT. This gives the protein CASSMGATGGNQPQHF.